The next 21 T cell receptor beta chains were all read from a single sample in a study of radiation and T cells in renal cell carcinoma. Produced via immunoSEQ multiplex PCR; TCRdb's table is partial and in-frame only. The sample includes over 35,000 clones, roughly 80% of them seen just once. Time point denoted: blood 4 weeks post-SBRT, at nephrectomy. Treatment of the sample: 15 Gy SBRT to primary tumor, nephrectomy 4 weeks later. Sequences were derived from blood, sampled from a patient whose treatment included radiotherapy and nephrectomy. The receptors were gathered from a woman aged 70 to 79 with renal cell carcinoma.

This chain uses TRBV4-2 with TRBJ2-1; no clear D. CDR1 is LGHNA, CDR2 YNFKEQ, per germline. Trimming took 5 bases from V and 5 from J, leaving 4 bases between them. This CDR3 comprises 11 residues. The CDR3 DNA sequence: TGTGCCAGCAGCTTAAACAATGAGCAGTTCTTC. Its protein is CASSLNNEQFF.

Within the sample, this clone is large. The rearrangement uses TRBV10-3 and TRBJ2-7; 11 bases fit TRBD2. Germline trimming cut 5 bases from V and 5 bases from J; bases unmatched to any gene: 8. The CDR3 totals 15 residues. In germline, CDR1 is ENHRY, CDR2 SYGVKD. CDR3 in amino acids: CAISSYSGGAHEQYF. In nucleotides, the CDR3 is TGTGCCATCAGTTCATATAGCGGGGGGGCCCACGAGCAGTACTTC.

The CDR3 protein is CASTSPGGGGETQYF. The CDR3 DNA follows: TGTGCCAGCACCAGCCCGGGGGGCGGGGGAGAGACCCAGTACTTC. J is TRBJ2-5 and V is TRBV6-1; D might be TRBD2 (7 bases). Deletions cut 7 bases from V and 4 bases from J, with 19 bases between. The CDR3 totals 15 residues. Germline V gene lookup returns CDR1 MNHNS and CDR2 SASEGT.

The sample holds one count of this clone. CDR3 sequence (DNA): TGTGCCAGCAGCTTAGGCGGCGAGGCAATGCCGGGTTGTGAGCCCCAGCATTTT. Amino acids: CASSLGGEAMPGCEPQHF. The V gene is TRBV7-6, the J gene TRBJ1-5; no clear D. The V and J ends lost 1 base and 8 bases respectively, with 24 bases between them. Germline lookup yields CDR1 SGHVS and CDR2 FNYEAQ. CDR3 length: 18 residues.

The CDR3 DNA reads as TGTGCCAGCTCACCAAGGGGACAGGGTGGTGAAAAACTGTTTTTT. It yields the protein CASSPRGQGGEKLFF. This chain joins TRBV18 and TRBJ1-4; 9 bases line up with TRBD1. CDR3 length equals 15 residues. After removal of 2 bases from V and 7 bases from J, the junction contained 5 bases not matched to a gene. Per germline, CDR1 KGHSH and CDR2 LQKENI.

This clone was seen once. The chain links TRBV5-6 to TRBJ1-2; 7 nucleotides agree with TRBD1. The CDR3 extends over 13 amino acids. Germline CDR1 and CDR2: SGHDT and YYEEEE. The J segment lost 5 bases and the V segment lost 3 bases, leaving 4 bases of the junction unmatched. This CDR3 reads CASSSGQEYGYTF. DNA for the CDR3: TGTGCCAGCAGCTCAGGACAGGAATATGGCTACACCTTC.

V gene TRBV10-3 combines with J gene TRBJ2-7; 7 bases match TRBD1. CDR3 size: 15 residues. The germline CDR1 and CDR2 sequences are ENHRY and SYGVKD. Trimming took 3 bases from V and 0 from J; bases not matched to a gene: 5. The CDR3 nucleotides read TGTGCCATCAGTGACCCCGGGACAGCCTCCTACGAGCAGTACTTC. Translating gives CAISDPGTASYEQYF.

The chain uses TRBV5-5 and TRBJ1-5; 7 nucleotides line up with TRBD1. The CDR3 consists of 15 residues. The germline gives CDR1 SGHKS, CDR2 YYEKEE (reference sequence). J gave up 2 bases and V 0 bases, and 2 bases lay outside the gene matches. The CDR3 here is CASSLAGGGNQPQHF. CDR3 sequence (DNA): TGTGCCAGCAGCTTGGCAGGGGGAGGCAATCAGCCCCAGCATTTT. The variable domain in full, with the rest retrieved from reference TRBV5-5 and TRBJ1-5, is DAGVTQSPTHLIKTRGQQVTLRCSPISGHKSVSWYQQVLGQGPQFIFQYYEKEERGRGNFPDRFSARQFPNYSSELNVNALLLGDSALYLCASSLAGGGNQPQHFGDGTRLSIL.

The chain couples TRBV5-1 to TRBJ2-1; possible D gene TRBD2, 5 bases. This CDR3 comprises 13 residues. Looked up from germline, CDR1 is SGHRS and CDR2 is YFSETQ. V was pared by 4 bases and J by 7 bases, with 12 bases between. CDR3 DNA: TGCGCCAGCAGCGTACAACTAGAGAATGAGCAGTTCTTC. Residues: CASSVQLENEQFF.

The chain recombines TRBV6-4 with TRBJ1-5, with 8 positions matching TRBD1. With 7 bases clipped from V and 3 bases from J, the junction kept 5 bases outside the gene matches. CDR1 and CDR2 (germline): MRHNA, SNTAGT. The CDR3 extends over 14 amino acids. This CDR3 reads CASNRTGFNQPQHF. CDR3 in DNA: TGTGCCAGCAACCGGACAGGGTTCAATCAGCCCCAGCATTTT.

This clone was detected a few times. The rearrangement links TRBV6-5 to TRBJ2-4; possibly TRBD2 for D (6 bases). The germline CDR1 and CDR2 sequences are MNHEY and SVGAGI. V was trimmed by 6 bases and J by 5 bases, leaving 11 bases between them. The CDR3 totals 13 residues. The CDR3 here is CASRGLGENIQYF. CDR3 nucleotides: TGTGCCAGCAGGGGACTGGGGGAAAACATTCAGTACTTC.

The genes are TRBV5-1 and TRBJ2-7, with TRBD1 matching 9 bases. V was pared by 6 bases and J by 2 bases, with 6 bases of the junction left unmatched. Germline V gives CDR1 SGHRS, CDR2 YFSETQ. The CDR3 totals 14 residues. Written as DNA, the CDR3 is TGCGCCAGCACCCGACAGGGGGGGGCCTACGAGCAGTACTTC. Translating it yields CASTRQGGAYEQYF.

The chain has TRBV11-2 and TRBJ1-3, with D uncertain. The germline CDR1 and CDR2 sequences are SGHAT and FQNNGV. The ends were cut back, 0 bases at V and 0 bases at J, with 6 bases in the middle. CDR3 length equals 15 residues. The CDR3 reads CASSLEQSSGNTIYF. CDR3 DNA: TGTGCCAGCAGCTTAGAACAGAGCTCTGGAAACACCATATATTTT.

The chain couples TRBV20-1 to TRBJ1-1; tentatively, D is TRBD1 (5 bases). The germline V gene has CDR1 DFQATT and CDR2 SNEGSKA (reference sequence). V lost 6 bases, J lost 10 bases, and 15 bases lay in between. The CDR3 length is 11 residues. DNA of the CDR3: TGCAGTGCCGTAGAGATGGGGCGAGCTTTCTTT. Its translation: CSAVEMGRAFF.

The rearrangement links TRBV6-1 to TRBJ1-1, with D possibly TRBD1 on 6 matching bases. The CDR3 sequence is 14 residues long. Germline assignment: CDR1 MNHNS and CDR2 SASEGT. Between the trimmed V and J ends, which lost 3 bases and 3 bases, there was a span of 11 bases. Here the CDR3 reads CASSDRGGDTEAFF. CDR3 DNA: TGTGCCAGCAGTGACAGGGGAGGGGACACTGAAGCTTTCTTT.

The chain couples TRBV28 to TRBJ2-3, with 7 bases identical to TRBD1. Germline CDR1 is MDHEN and CDR2 is SYDVKM. V lost 4 bases and J lost 6; bases outside the gene matches: 10. This CDR3 comprises 15 residues. The CDR3 nucleotides read TGTGCCAGCAGTTGGGACAGAGGGTCCGCTGATACGCAGTATTTT. It codes for CASSWDRGSADTQYF. Supplemented by reference TRBV28 and TRBJ2-3, the full variable domain reads DVKVTQSSRYLVKRTGEKVFLECVQDMDHENMFWYRQDPGLGLRLIYFSYDVKMKEKGDIPEGYSVSREKKERFSLILESASTNQTSMYLCASSWDRGSADTQYFGPGTRLTVL.

The CDR3 DNA is TGTGCCAGCAGCGGCCTAGGGACTTTAAGGGATGGCTACACCTTC. Translating it yields CASSGLGTLRDGYTF. The chain couples TRBV9 to TRBJ1-2, with D possibly TRBD1 on 5 matching bases. V lost 3 bases to trimming and J lost 6 bases, with 18 bases between them. Looked up from germline, CDR1 is SGDLS and CDR2 is YYNGEE. The CDR3 runs to 15 residues.

The chain carries TRBV2 and TRBJ2-7; D unresolved. Germline CDR1 reads SNHLY; CDR2 reads FYNNEI. V lost 0 bases, J lost 4 bases, and 4 bases lay in between. This CDR3 is built from 12 residues. For the CDR3, the DNA is TGTGCCAGCAGTGAAGCCCTTTACGAGCAGTACTTC. It translates to CASSEALYEQYF.

The genes are TRBV27 and TRBJ2-3; D not resolved. There are 15 residues in the CDR3. Germline CDR1 is MNHEY and CDR2 is SMNVEV (reference sequence). The ends were cut back, 4 bases at V and 0 bases at J, with 11 bases in the middle. The CDR3 DNA sequence: TGTGCCAGCAGTTCGGTAGTAGATAGCACAGATACGCAGTATTTT. Its protein is CASSSVVDSTDTQYF.

The chain links TRBV4-2 to TRBJ2-3; 12 bases match TRBD2. The germline V gene has CDR1 LGHNA and CDR2 YNFKEQ. The CDR3 length is 17 residues. J lost 0 bases, V lost 2 bases, and 3 bases had no gene match. For the CDR3, the DNA is TGTGCCAGCAGCCAACCTGGACTAGCGGGGAGCACAGATACGCAGTATTTT. Protein product: CASSQPGLAGSTDTQYF.

The rearrangement uses TRBV19 and TRBJ1-2, with unresolved D. From germline, CDR1 is LNHDA and CDR2 SQIVND (reference sequence). The CDR3 has 13 amino acids. Trimming shortened V by 4 bases and J by 8 bases, and 14 bases separated the two germline ends. CDR3 region: CASSTRITRGYTF. The CDR3 DNA reads TGTGCCAGTAGTACCCGAATAACTCGGGGCTACACCTTC.